The 30 T cell receptor beta chains below come from one sample, sequenced in a study of CD4+ T cells in melanoma. Generated by immunoSEQ multiplex PCR, the TCRdb table keeps only in-frame clones and is missing some. The sample includes around 100,000 clones, approximately 92% of them seen just once. Sequenced: peripheral blood. The receptors derive from a human donor with melanoma.

The gene calls are TRBV5-4 and TRBJ1-2, with D tentatively TRBD1 (6 bases). Germline loops: CDR1 SGHNT, CDR2 YYREEE (reference sequence). Trimming stripped 0 bases from V and 4 bases from J, with 10 bases between. CDR3 length: 14 residues. The CDR3 sequence: CASSLGTVPYGYTF. DNA for the CDR3: TGTGCCAGCAGCTTGGGGACAGTGCCCTATGGCTACACCTTC. Based on the CDR3 plus reference TRBV5-4 and TRBJ1-2, the full variable domain is ETGVTQSPTHLIKTRGQQVTLRCSSQSGHNTVSWYQQALGQGPQFIFQYYREEENGRGNFPPRFSGLQFPNYSSELNVNALELDDSALYLCASSLGTVPYGYTFGSGTRLTVV.

The V call is TRBV7-7, the J call TRBJ2-5, with TRBD2 identical over 9 bases. The CDR3 consists of 14 residues. Unmatched junction bases numbered 2, after V lost 5 bases and J lost 1 base. The germline gives CDR1 SSHAT, CDR2 FNYEAQ (reference sequence). The CDR3 spells CASSPTSGQETQYF. CDR3 nucleotides: TGTGCCAGCAGCCCGACTAGCGGCCAAGAGACCCAGTACTTC.

This chain connects TRBV2 to TRBJ2-7; D not resolved. The CDR3 consists of 12 residues. Germline V gene data show CDR1 as SNHLY and CDR2 as FYNNEI. Trimming took 5 bases from V and 1 from J, leaving 6 bases between them. DNA of the CDR3: TGTGCCAGCAGTCGGCAGTCCTACGAGCAGTACTTC. Translated, it gives CASSRQSYEQYF. Using reference TRBV2 and TRBJ2-7 for the parts outside the CDR3, the full variable domain is EPEVTQTPSHQVTQMGQEVILRCVPISNHLYFYWYRQILGQKVEFLVSFYNNEISEKSEIFDDQFSVERPDGSNFTLKIRSTKLEDSAMYFCASSRQSYEQYFGPGTRLTVT.

V and J are TRBV5-1 and TRBJ2-2; D not resolved. Trimming removed 4 bases from V and 2 bases from J, with 9 bases in between. This CDR3 comprises 14 residues. CDR1 is SGHRS, CDR2 YFSETQ, per germline. CDR3 amino acids: CASSVALNTGELFF. CDR3 bases: TGCGCCAGCAGCGTCGCCCTAAACACCGGGGAGCTGTTTTTT.

V is TRBV7-9 and J is TRBJ1-2; possible D gene TRBD1, 6 bases. From germline, CDR1 is SEHNR and CDR2 FQNEAQ (reference sequence). This CDR3 has 11 residues. Trimming removed 5 bases from V and 6 bases from J, with 7 bases in between. Here the CDR3 reads CASSRTDGYTF. DNA of the CDR3: TGTGCCAGCAGCCGGACAGATGGCTACACCTTC.

This chain uses TRBV7-3 with TRBJ2-3; D remains ambiguous. The CDR3 runs to 14 residues. Trimming took off 2 bases at V and 4 bases at J, with 10 bases between the two ends. CDR1 is SGHTA and CDR2 is FQGTGA in the germline V gene. CDR3 sequence reads: CASSLDVRADTQYF. CDR3 bases: TGTGCCAGCAGCTTAGATGTCCGGGCAGATACGCAGTATTTT.

This clone was seen once. V and J are TRBV4-3 and TRBJ2-7, with D uncertain. The CDR3 spans 11 residues. Germline values: CDR1 LGHNA, CDR2 YSLEER. Trimming pared 3 bases from V and 9 bases from J, leaving 9 bases between. This CDR3 reads CASSQGSAQYF. The CDR3 region has the DNA TGCGCCAGCAGCCAGGGTTCCGCGCAGTACTTC.

This clone has only one observation. In DNA, the CDR3 is TGTGCCAGCTGGTCTGGGTGTTCCTCCTACGAGCAGTACTTC. This codes for CASWSGCSSYEQYF. This chain links TRBV13 with TRBJ2-7, with unresolved D. V lost 8 bases and J lost 0, with 14 bases in between. The CDR3 runs to 14 residues. Germline V lookup: CDR1 PRHDT, CDR2 FYEKMQ (reference sequence).

This sequence joins TRBV7-2 and TRBJ2-7; tentatively, D is TRBD1 (6 bases). The CDR3 totals 15 residues. Germline CDR1 reads SGHTA; CDR2 reads FQGNSA. Trimming removed 1 base from V and 3 bases from J, with 13 bases in between. In DNA form, the CDR3 reads TGTGCCAGCAGCTTAGTTCTCCCCAGGGGCTACGAGCAGTACTTC. This codes for CASSLVLPRGYEQYF.

This clone was found once. The chain uses TRBV4-2 and TRBJ1-2; possible D gene TRBD1, 5 bases. This CDR3 has 17 residues. V was shortened by 2 bases and J by 0 bases, with 16 bases between the two germline ends. Germline loops: CDR1 LGHNA, CDR2 YNFKEQ. CDR3 region: CASSQRDRLYPNYGYTF. Here the CDR3 DNA reads TGTGCCAGCAGCCAAAGGGACCGCCTATACCCTAACTATGGCTACACCTTC.

CDR3 DNA: TGTGCCAGCTCACCAACCGCCTGGGACACTGAAGCTTTCTTT. Amino acid sequence: CASSPTAWDTEAFF. This rearrangement joins TRBV18 to TRBJ1-1, with D unresolved. Germline V lookup: CDR1 KGHSH, CDR2 LQKENI. Deletions cut 2 bases from V and 3 bases from J, with 10 bases between. The CDR3 is made up of 14 amino acids.

V and J are TRBV7-2 and TRBJ2-1; 9 nucleotides match TRBD2. The CDR3 sequence is 15 residues long. CDR1 and CDR2 from the germline V gene are SGHTA and FQGNSA. V was pared by 6 bases and J by 4 bases, with 7 bases of the junction left unmatched. CDR3 loop: CASSSTSGVYNEQFF. CDR3 sequence (DNA): TGTGCCAGCAGTTCGACTAGCGGAGTTTACAATGAGCAGTTCTTC. The variable domain in full, with the rest retrieved from reference TRBV7-2 and TRBJ2-1, is GAGVSQSPSNKVTEKGKDVELRCDPISGHTALYWYRQSLGQGLEFLIYFQGNSAPDKSGLPSDRFSAERTGGSVSTLTIQRTQQEDSAVYLCASSSTSGVYNEQFFGPGTRLTVL.

V gene TRBV29-1 combines with J gene TRBJ1-4, with D maybe TRBD1 (5 bases). The CDR3 runs to 13 residues. CDR1 SQVTM and CDR2 ANQGSEA come from the germline V gene. V was shortened by 6 bases and J by 8 bases, with 16 bases between the two germline ends. DNA for the CDR3: TGCAGCGTAGTCGAACAGGCCCGGGAAAAACTGTTTTTT. This translates into CSVVEQAREKLFF.

V and J are TRBV7-2 and TRBJ2-1; maybe TRBD2 (6 bases). The CDR3 runs to 12 residues. Germline V lookup: CDR1 SGHTA, CDR2 FQGNSA. V was shortened by 0 bases and J by 9 bases, with 6 bases between the two germline ends. CDR3 DNA: TGTGCCAGCAGCTTAGCGGGGGGTGAGCAGTTCTTC. Translated: CASSLAGGEQFF.

The chain is built from TRBV2 and TRBJ1-5; D remains ambiguous. V was clipped by 6 bases and J by 0 bases, with 12 bases between them. The V gene's germline CDR1 is SNHLY and CDR2 FYNNEI. The CDR3 has 15 residues. CDR3 nucleotides: TGTGCCAGCAGACGCGACGTGGGTAGCAATCAGCCCCAGCATTTT. It specifies CASRRDVGSNQPQHF.

This clone was seen only a few times. The chain employs TRBV7-2 and TRBJ1-5; a weak D match, TRBD1 (6 bases). The CDR3 is made up of 14 amino acids. V shed 5 bases and J shed 14 bases, with 22 bases lying between them. CDR1 is SGHTA, CDR2 FQGNSA, per germline. The CDR3 nucleotides read TGTGCCAGCAGCGCCTACCCTGGGACACCGGATAAGCATTTT. Residues: CASSAYPGTPDKHF.

The rearrangement links TRBV6-5 to TRBJ2-7; TRBD2 might be the D (5 bases). V was pared by 7 bases and J by 1 base, with 17 bases between. Per germline, CDR1 MNHEY and CDR2 SVGAGI. This CDR3 is built from 15 residues. The CDR3 DNA reads as TGTGCCAGCACTCTCAGGAGGATCAATTCCTACGAGCAGTACTTC. Protein sequence: CASTLRRINSYEQYF.

The chain uses TRBV7-2 and TRBJ2-5, with TRBD2 matching over 10 bases. The CDR3 runs 17 residues. V was clipped by 1 base and J by 5 bases; unmatched bases: 10. Germline CDR1 reads SGHTA; CDR2 reads FQGNSA. For the CDR3, the DNA is TGTGCCAGCAGCTTAGTGGCTAGCGGGGGCGTTAGGGAGACCCAGTACTTC. Residues: CASSLVASGGVRETQYF.

This chain links TRBV9 with TRBJ2-5, with D tentatively TRBD1 (5 bases). The CDR3 is made up of 15 amino acids. Germline assignment: CDR1 SGDLS and CDR2 YYNGEE. With 0 bases removed from V and 5 bases from J, the gap between germline ends came to 14 bases. The CDR3 here is CASSVGGMGLETQYF. The CDR3 region has the DNA TGTGCCAGCAGCGTAGGGGGTATGGGGCTGGAGACCCAGTACTTC.

The rearrangement links TRBV19 to TRBJ1-2; 7 bases align to TRBD1. This CDR3 region has 14 residues. V shed 9 bases and J 1 base; nucleotides not matched to a gene: 8. Germline values: CDR1 LNHDA, CDR2 SQIVND (reference sequence). CDR3 residues: CASKGDSLNYGYTF. CDR3 in DNA: TGTGCCAGCAAAGGGGACAGTCTTAACTATGGCTACACCTTC. Using reference TRBV19 and TRBJ1-2 for the parts outside the CDR3, the full variable domain is DGGITQSPKYLFRKEGQNVTLSCEQNLNHDAMYWYRQDPGQGLRLIYYSQIVNDFQKGDIAEGYSVSREKKESFPLTVTSAQKNPTAFYLCASKGDSLNYGYTFGSGTRLTVV.

Turning to this clone: The DNA is omitted, as the CDR3 cannot be located on it reliably, and the CDR3 follows TCRdb's listing. The chain uses TRBV6-5 and TRBJ1-1. The CDR3 region is 15 residues in length, termini included. Germline CDR1 MNHEY, CDR2 SVGAGI. The CDR3 is CASSSSSFMNTEAFF.

V gene TRBV6-6 combines with J gene TRBJ1-3; 9 positions agree with TRBD1. The CDR3 length is 15 residues. CDR1 is MNHNY and CDR2 is SVGAGI in the germline V gene (reference sequence). The J segment lost 2 bases and the V segment lost 6 bases, leaving 5 bases of the junction unmatched. The CDR3 is CASSRTGVAGNTIYF. In DNA, the CDR3 is TGTGCCAGCAGCCGGACAGGGGTGGCTGGAAACACCATATATTTT.

V gene TRBV29-1 combines with J gene TRBJ2-1; D may be TRBD1 or TRBD2 (5 bases each). The germline gives CDR1 SQVTM, CDR2 ANQGSEA. The CDR3 sequence is 14 residues long. Trimming cost V 0 bases and J 8 bases, with 14 bases left between them. This CDR3 is CSVEDRGGLDEQFF. The CDR3 nucleotides are TGCAGCGTTGAAGATCGGGGCGGCTTGGATGAGCAGTTCTTC.

CDR3 loop: CSVGEGALTDTQYF. CDR3 DNA: TGCAGCGTTGGAGAGGGGGCTTTGACAGATACGCAGTATTTT. V is TRBV29-1 and J is TRBJ2-3; 7 nucleotides match TRBD1. Looked up from germline, CDR1 is SQVTM and CDR2 is ANQGSEA. V lost 4 bases, J lost 3 bases, and 7 bases stayed unmatched. CDR3 length: 14 residues.

The chain carries TRBV7-3 and TRBJ1-1, with D tentatively TRBD1 (5 bases). The CDR3 runs to 14 residues. V was trimmed by 4 bases and J by 4 bases, leaving 13 bases between them. Germline lookup yields CDR1 SGHTA and CDR2 FQGTGA. CDR3 in amino acids: CASSSQGGGTEAFF. CDR3 nucleotides: TGTGCCAGCAGCTCCCAGGGTGGGGGCACTGAAGCTTTCTTT.

The CDR3 spells CASQTAYGYTF. DNA for the CDR3: TGTGCCAGCCAAACTGCATATGGCTACACCTTC. The chain carries TRBV27 and TRBJ1-2; D not certain. Germline-derived CDR1 and CDR2 are MNHEY and SMNVEV (reference sequence). CDR3 length equals 11 residues. V shed 8 bases and J shed 5 bases, with 9 bases lying between them.

The chain is built from TRBV5-1 and TRBJ2-1, with 9 bases lining up with TRBD2. The junction had 9 bases not matched to a gene; V was cut back by 0 bases and J by 8 bases. Germline V gene data show CDR1 as SGHRS and CDR2 as YFSETQ. The CDR3 extends over 16 amino acids. The CDR3 region has the DNA TGCGCCAGCAGCTTGGAAGGTCTAGCGGGAAAAGATGAGCAGTTCTTC. As protein: CASSLEGLAGKDEQFF.

This sequence joins TRBV9 and TRBJ1-4, with D possibly matching TRBD1 (5 bases). The CDR3 is 17 amino acids. Germline V gene lookup returns CDR1 SGDLS and CDR2 YYNGEE. Trimming cost V 6 bases and J 4 bases, with 22 bases left between them. CDR3 nucleotides: TGTGCCAGCACCGCGGGTATTGGAGAGGGGATTAATGAAAAACTGTTTTTT. This codes for CASTAGIGEGINEKLFF.

The J gene is TRBJ2-7, the V gene TRBV4-2, with 7 positions matching TRBD1. The V gene's germline CDR1 is LGHNA and CDR2 YNFKEQ. The CDR3 spans 15 residues. V dropped 4 bases and J dropped 5; count of bases not matched to a gene: 11. The CDR3 nucleotides are TGTGCCAGCAGCCGCCGGGACAGAGGGTCAGACGAGCAGTACTTC. Translation gives CASSRRDRGSDEQYF.

This chain uses TRBV30 with TRBJ1-4; D is unclear. The CDR3 is 12 amino acids. The germline V gene encodes CDR1 GTSNPN and CDR2 SVGIG (reference sequence). The V end was cut by 0 bases, the J end by 5 bases, with 4 bases between. The DNA of the CDR3 is TGTGCCTGGAGTGTACGGAATGAAAAACTGTTTTTT. The encoded protein is CAWSVRNEKLFF.